These 18 T cell receptor beta chains share one sample of origin, sequenced in a study of T cell responses to AZD1222 COVID-19 vaccine. Profiling relied on immunoSEQ multiplex PCR, and the TCRdb table lists in-frame clones only, not all of them. The sample includes 100,000 to 130,000 clones, about 90% of them seen just once. The sample consisted of peripheral blood, taken on day 0 of AZD1222 vaccination. The receptors shown here come from an adult in good health.

The chain joins TRBV4-3 to TRBJ1-6, with D perhaps matching TRBD1 (5 bases). Germline CDR1 and CDR2: LGHNA and YSLEER. Trimming stripped 1 base from V and 10 bases from J, with 17 bases between. The CDR3 loop spans 16 amino acids. CDR3 sequence reads: CASSQVHNPRESPLHF. The CDR3 coding sequence is TGCGCCAGCAGCCAAGTTCACAATCCCAGGGAATCACCCCTCCACTTT.

The CDR3 DNA follows: TGCAGTGCTAGAGCTACCTACGAGCAGTACTTC. It is translated as CSARATYEQYF. The V and J genes are TRBV20-1 and TRBJ2-7; D remains unclear. The V gene lost 1 base and the J gene lost 2 bases, with 3 bases spanning the gap. There are 11 residues in the CDR3. The germline CDR1 and CDR2 sequences are DFQATT and SNEGSKA (reference sequence).

The chain employs TRBV7-2 and TRBJ1-1, with TRBD1 matching over 7 bases. Germline values: CDR1 SGHTA, CDR2 FQGNSA. CDR3 size: 13 residues. With 3 bases clipped from V and 4 bases from J, the junction kept 2 bases outside the gene matches. The CDR3 sequence: CASSFPGGTEAFF. The CDR3 DNA follows: TGTGCCAGCAGCTTCCCAGGGGGCACTGAAGCTTTCTTT.

The chain recombines TRBV6-2 or TRBV6-3 with TRBJ1-2; no definite D call. Germline V lookup: CDR1 MNHEY, CDR2 SVGEGT. The V and J ends lost 6 bases and 1 base respectively, with 9 bases between them. The CDR3 length is 13 residues. CDR3 amino acids: CASSPGVNYGYTF. The CDR3 nucleotides read TGTGCCAGCAGCCCTGGGGTTAACTATGGCTACACCTTC.

The chain has TRBV11-3 and TRBJ1-1, with unresolved D. The CDR3 consists of 14 residues. V was clipped by 3 bases and J by 3 bases, with 11 bases between them. The germline CDR1 and CDR2 sequences are SGHNT and YENEEA. Here the CDR3 reads CASSFARPDTEAFF. CDR3 coding DNA: TGTGCCAGCAGCTTTGCTCGCCCAGACACTGAAGCTTTCTTT.

The chain joins TRBV29-1 to TRBJ1-4; no clear D. Germline loops: CDR1 SQVTM, CDR2 ANQGSEA. V lost 4 bases and J lost 0, with 9 bases in between. The CDR3 loop spans 14 amino acids. The CDR3 is CSVAQVPTNEKLFF. DNA for the CDR3: TGCAGCGTTGCCCAAGTCCCAACTAATGAAAAACTGTTTTTT.

The rearrangement joins TRBV5-4 to TRBJ1-1; weak D call: TRBD1 (6 bases). Trimming cost V 7 bases and J 4 bases, with 14 bases left between them. The CDR3 consists of 13 residues. Germline-derived CDR1 and CDR2 are SGHNT and YYREEE (reference sequence). The CDR3 nucleotides read TGTGCCAGCTACAGGGAAATAGGCACTGAAGCTTTCTTT. Amino acid sequence: CASYREIGTEAFF.

The chain's CDR3 is CASSPTSVAQYF. The CDR3 DNA is TGTGCCAGCAGCCCCACTAGTGTTGCGCAGTATTTT. This chain joins TRBV27 and TRBJ2-3; weak D call: TRBD2 (5 bases). With 6 bases removed from V and 10 bases from J, the gap between germline ends came to 14 bases. From germline, CDR1 is MNHEY and CDR2 SMNVEV (reference sequence). This CDR3 has 12 residues.

The rearrangement uses TRBV7-9 and TRBJ1-2; TRBD1 matches at 9 bases. The CDR3 runs to 13 residues. The ends lost 6 bases at V and 4 bases at J; junction bases unmatched: 3. Germline V CDR1 and CDR2: SEHNR, FQNEAQ (reference sequence). The CDR3 region is CASSRQGVYGYTF. The CDR3 bases are TGTGCCAGCAGTCGACAGGGGGTCTATGGCTACACCTTC.

The chain joins TRBV18 to TRBJ2-7; the D gene is possibly TRBD2 (5 bases). The V end was cut by 2 bases, the J end by 7 bases, with 12 bases between. The length of the CDR3 is 13 residues. Germline assignment: CDR1 KGHSH and CDR2 LQKENI. The CDR3 nucleotides are TGTGCCAGCTCACCATGGACGGGAAAAGAGCAGTACTTC. This encodes CASSPWTGKEQYF. Full variable domain (remainder filled in from reference TRBV18 and TRBJ2-7): NAGVMQNPRHLVRRRGQEARLRCSPMKGHSHVYWYRQLPEEGLKFMVYLQKENIIDESGMPKERFSAEFPKEGPSILRIQQVVRGDSAAYFCASSPWTGKEQYFGPGTRLTVT.

The genes are TRBV5-1 and TRBJ1-2, with D perhaps TRBD1 (6 bases). The germline gives CDR1 SGHRS, CDR2 YFSETQ. The V gene lost 4 bases and the J gene lost 2 bases, with 21 bases spanning the gap. The CDR3 runs to 17 residues. CDR3 region: CASSPRTTGIANYGYTF. The CDR3 DNA is TGCGCCAGCAGCCCGCGTACTACAGGGATTGCCAACTATGGCTACACCTTC.

The chain employs TRBV6-5 and TRBJ1-4; no firm D call. The germline gives CDR1 MNHEY, CDR2 SVGAGI. V lost 2 bases, J lost 0 bases, and 4 bases lay in between. The CDR3 runs 14 residues. The CDR3 nucleotides read TGTGCCAGCAGTTACGGGGCAACTAATGAAAAACTGTTTTTT. Translated: CASSYGATNEKLFF.

CDR3 sequence reads: CASSLPGRDNEQFF. CDR3 sequence (DNA): TGTGCCAGCAGCTTACCAGGAAGGGATAATGAGCAGTTCTTC. The chain is built from TRBV5-4 and TRBJ2-1; D uncertain. The CDR3 spans 14 residues. V lost 2 bases and J lost 7, with 13 bases in between. The germline V gene has CDR1 SGHNT and CDR2 YYREEE (reference sequence).

The CDR3 loop is CASSQDKGTGATNQPQHF. DNA for the CDR3: TGTGCCAGCAGCCAAGATAAGGGGACAGGGGCGACGAATCAGCCCCAGCATTTT. The chain couples TRBV4-2 to TRBJ1-5, with 10 bases that match TRBD1. V trimming: 0 bases; J trimming: 4 bases; junction bases outside the gene matches: 9. Germline V lookup: CDR1 LGHNA, CDR2 YNFKEQ. There are 18 residues in the CDR3.

The genes are TRBV7-2 and TRBJ2-7; TRBD2 agrees at 7 bases. The CDR3 loop spans 14 amino acids. CDR1 is SGHTA, CDR2 FQGNSA, per germline. V shed 5 bases, J shed 2 bases, and the junction held 6 bases outside the gene matches. The DNA of the CDR3 is TGTGCCAGCAGCCCCACCGGGACTACCTACGAGCAGTACTTC. Translation gives CASSPTGTTYEQYF.

This clone appeared once. V is TRBV21-1 and J is TRBJ1-5; TRBD1 was called by the table and not checked on the DNA. TRBV21-1 is classified as a pseudogene. The CDR3 loop spans 16 amino acids. This CDR3 reads CASSRDRQYSNQPQHF. In DNA form, the CDR3 reads TGTGCCAGCAGCCGGGACAGACAATATAGCAATCAGCCCCAGCATTTT.

This chain joins TRBV14 and TRBJ2-1; D is ambiguous. V was trimmed by 3 bases and J by 9 bases, leaving 9 bases between them. The CDR3 is made up of 12 amino acids. CDR1 is SGHDN and CDR2 is FVKESK in the germline V gene. Here the CDR3 reads CASSQGYGEQFF. The CDR3 region has the DNA TGTGCCAGCAGCCAGGGGTACGGTGAGCAGTTCTTC.

A remark on this clone: Other DNA sequences in this sample translate to the same CDR3. The gene calls are TRBV12-3 or TRBV12-4 and TRBJ2-3; D uncertain. V gave up 4 bases and J gave up 2 bases, with 7 bases separating them. The CDR3 runs 13 residues. The CDR3, as DNA: TGTGCCAGCAGTTCGCAGATCACAGATACGCAGTATTTT. It encodes CASSSQITDTQYF.